This entry concerns a single T cell receptor (beta chain). What antigen it recognizes has not been identified. The input lacks base qualities; no much larger clone sits a single base away. Library prep was done by the immunoSEQ multiplex PCR assay. TCRdb mirrors the immuneACCESS table, restricted to in-frame sequences. Some clones are absent from its copies; in checked studies, under half trace to an unresolved V gene, and the reason for the others is unknown. This sample holds around 150,000 clones; around 90% were observed only once. The leading ten clones occupy over 4.5% of the sample. The sample belongs to a study of control samples from healthy donors and cancer patients (TCRdb year 2020). The TCR comes from a man aged 25-40 years in good health. Sequenced input: blood.

The CDR3 region: CASSLASGVQETQYF. The DNA sequence is as follows: TGTGCCAGCAGCTTAGCCAGCGGGGTACAAGAGACCCAGTACTTC. In this chain, TRBV7-2 is recombined with TRBJ2-5, and 7 junction bases match TRBD2. The CDR3, from cysteine to phenylalanine, totals 15 residues. CDR3 DNA only is kept here, 45 bases in frame from base 1. Ends trimmed: V by 0 bases, J by 2 bases; bases unmatched to a gene: 3. The CDR1 and CDR2 encoded by the germline V gene are SGHTA and FQGNSA.